These 15 T cell receptor beta chains were sequenced from one sample in a study of T cells in localized non-small cell lung cancer. Measured with immunoSEQ multiplex PCR; TCRdb has only the in-frame clones, and not every one. Of 9,400 or so clones listed, roughly 89% are singletons. The sample in question was peripheral blood, obtained before any cancer treatment. Receptors originate from a female donor at least 60 years old with stage II squamous cell lung carcinoma.

The genes are TRBV28 and TRBJ1-2; D gene ambiguous. V was clipped by 5 bases and J by 3 bases, with 1 base between them. Germline V lookup: CDR1 MDHEN, CDR2 SYDVKM. The CDR3 sequence is 10 residues long. The CDR3 DNA reads as TGTGCCAGCAGTCACTATGGCTACACCTTC. As protein: CASSHYGYTF.

The chain couples TRBV6-4 to TRBJ1-1, with 7 nucleotides matching TRBD1. Per the germline V gene, CDR1 is MRHNA and CDR2 is SNTAGT. This CDR3 spans 14 amino acids. Trimming took 5 bases from V and 1 from J; bases not matched to a gene: 4. DNA for the CDR3: TGTGCCAGCAGTCCAGGGGGGCAGAACACTGAAGCTTTCTTT. Residues: CASSPGGQNTEAFF.

The V and J genes are TRBV7-2 and TRBJ2-3, with 8 bases identical to TRBD1. V was clipped by 2 bases and J by 4 bases; unmatched bases: 5. Germline assignment: CDR1 SGHTA and CDR2 FQGNSA. CDR3 size: 15 residues. CDR3 sequence: CASSLQGARADTQYF. The CDR3 DNA sequence: TGTGCCAGCAGCTTACAGGGGGCGCGGGCAGATACGCAGTATTTT. Full variable domain (remainder filled in from reference TRBV7-2 and TRBJ2-3): GAGVSQSPSNKVTEKGKDVELRCDPISGHTALYWYRQSLGQGLEFLIYFQGNSAPDKSGLPSDRFSAERTGGSVSTLTIQRTQQEDSAVYLCASSLQGARADTQYFGPGTRLTVL.

This clone was detected a few times. V and J are TRBV6-5 and TRBJ1-1; possible D gene TRBD1, 6 bases. Trimming took off 5 bases at V and 8 bases at J, with 9 bases between the two ends. The CDR3 is 11 residues long. Germline values: CDR1 MNHEY, CDR2 SVGAGI. CDR3 DNA: TGTGCCAGCAGTCCCGGGACAGAAGCTTTCTTT. It yields the protein CASSPGTEAFF.

This rearrangement joins TRBV18 to TRBJ1-3, with unresolved D. From germline, CDR1 is KGHSH and CDR2 LQKENI. Trimming stripped 6 bases from V and 0 bases from J, with 15 bases between. The CDR3 is 16 residues long. The CDR3 region is CASSTLDRSSGNTIYF. CDR3 nucleotide sequence: TGTGCCAGCTCGACCTTGGACCGGAGCTCTGGAAACACCATATATTTT.

This chain joins TRBV7-2 and TRBJ1-2; a weak D match, TRBD1 (6 bases). Deletions cut 2 bases from V and 4 bases from J, with 8 bases between. The CDR3 contains 13 residues. Germline V gene sequence: CDR1 SGHTA, CDR2 FQGNSA. CDR3: CASSLSQGYGYTF. The CDR3 DNA reads TGTGCCAGCAGCTTATCACAGGGCTATGGCTACACCTTC.

This chain uses TRBV2 with TRBJ1-6; TRBD1 agrees at 8 bases. The CDR3 contains 14 residues. Trimming removed 6 bases from V and 9 bases from J; junction bases left unmatched: 7. Germline V gene data show CDR1 as SNHLY and CDR2 as FYNNEI. The CDR3, as DNA: TGTGCCAGCAGGGACAGGGTTGGATTTTCACCCCTCCACTTT. It codes for CASRDRVGFSPLHF.

The chain combines TRBV13 with TRBJ1-2; no definite D call. The CDR3 has 13 amino acids. Germline V gives CDR1 PRHDT, CDR2 FYEKMQ (reference sequence). V was pared by 0 bases and J by 4 bases, with 6 bases between. CDR3 sequence (DNA): TGTGCCAGCAGCTTAGGCCGCGGCTATGGCTACACCTTC. Translated: CASSLGRGYGYTF.

This sequence joins TRBV29-1 and TRBJ1-2; D may be TRBD1 (5 bases). V was cut by 3 bases and J by 0 bases, with 5 bases left in between. Germline V CDR1 and CDR2: SQVTM, ANQGSEA. The CDR3 extends over 12 amino acids. The CDR3 reads CSVEDTNYGYTF. CDR3 coding DNA: TGCAGCGTTGAGGACACTAACTATGGCTACACCTTC.

The CDR3 bases are TGTGCCAGCAGCCTCAGGGGGCGGGCCGGGGAGCTGTTTTTT. This gives the protein CASSLRGRAGELFF. The V gene is TRBV7-2, the J gene TRBJ2-2; TRBD1 matches 8 bases. There are 14 residues in the CDR3. Germline CDR1 and CDR2: SGHTA and FQGNSA. Trimming cost V 5 bases and J 6 bases; bases outside gene matches: 5.

The CDR3 sequence is CASSRLAGSSYEQYV. CDR3 coding DNA: TGTGCCAGCAGTCGACTAGCGGGGAGCTCCTACGAGCAGTACGTC. The chain employs TRBV28 and TRBJ2-7, with TRBD2 matching over 11 bases. The germline CDR1 and CDR2 sequences are MDHEN and SYDVKM. CDR3 length: 15 amino acids. Losses at the gene ends were 5 bases for V and 0 bases for J; bases not matched to a gene: 3.

J is TRBJ1-1 and V is TRBV21-1. TRBV21-1 is marked as a pseudogene. This CDR3 is 17 amino acids long. DNA for the CDR3: TGTGCCAGCAGCAAAAGCTTAGGACTCCTGGGGCGGGATGAAGCTTTCTTT. It codes for CASSKSLGLLGRDEAFF.

V usage is TRBV15 and J usage is TRBJ2-3; 8 positions match TRBD2. In germline, CDR1 is LNHNV, CDR2 YYDKDF (reference sequence). The CDR3 runs 15 residues. The V and J ends lost 3 bases and 2 bases, in that order; junction bases with no gene match: 4. CDR3 in DNA: TGTGCCACCAGCAGGGGGACTAGACCCACAGATACGCAGTATTTT. Protein product: CATSRGTRPTDTQYF. Filled out from reference TRBV15 and TRBJ2-3, the complete variable domain reads DAMVIQNPRYQVTQFGKPVTLSCSQTLNHNVMYWYQQKSSQAPKLLFHYYDKDFNNEADTPDNFQSRRPNTSFCFLDIRSPGLGDTAMYLCATSRGTRPTDTQYFGPGTRLTVL.

The chain employs TRBV19 and TRBJ1-3; unclear D gene. CDR1 is LNHDA, CDR2 SQIVND, per germline (reference sequence). Trimming took off 11 bases at V and 2 bases at J, with 10 bases between the two ends. This CDR3 spans 12 amino acids. CDR3 residues: CAFPMAGNTIYF. The DNA of the CDR3 is TGTGCCTTCCCCATGGCTGGAAACACCATATATTTT. The variable domain in full, completed from reference TRBV19 and TRBJ1-3, reads DGGITQSPKYLFRKEGQNVTLSCEQNLNHDAMYWYRQDPGQGLRLIYYSQIVNDFQKGDIAEGYSVSREKKESFPLTVTSAQKNPTAFYLCAFPMAGNTIYFGEGSWLTVV.

The V call is TRBV13, the J call TRBJ2-2; D is undetermined. V shed 3 bases and J shed 9 bases, with 8 bases lying between them. This CDR3 comprises 12 residues. Germline V gene lookup returns CDR1 PRHDT and CDR2 FYEKMQ (reference sequence). The CDR3 loop is CASSLSRRELFF. CDR3 nucleotide sequence: TGTGCCAGCAGCTTGAGTCGCAGGGAGCTGTTTTTT.